Sequencing of this T cell receptor (beta chain) was carried out in a study of blood T cell repertoires in COVID-19. Study information: T cells, B-cell-depleted T cells, or PBMCs provided the cDNA or gDNA that served as material.

CDR1 KGHDR and CDR2 SFDVKD come from the germline V gene. Trimming shortened V by 4 bases and J by 9 bases, and 9 bases separated the two germline ends. This CDR3 is 12 amino acids long. Data came from immunoSEQ multiplex PCR; TCRdb stores just in-frame clones and leaves some out. This sample has about 210,000 clones, with more than 75% found just once. Seattle patient enrollment occurred during active infection, with longitudinal follow-up thereafter. The sequencing input was peripheral blood. V is TRBV24-1 and J is TRBJ2-1; D possibly corresponds to TRBD1 (5 bases). The sequence was collected from a woman aged 70-85 years with COVID-19, enrolled during active disease. Written as DNA, the CDR3 is TGTGCCACCAGTGACCCAGGGATTGAGCAGTTCTTC. This sequence encodes CATSDPGIEQFF.